This TCR beta chain was sequenced in a study of cytomegalovirus exposure and HLA in healthy donors (dated by TCRdb to 2016 to 2017). With respect to the entire study: An earlier analysis of approximately 640 of the donors reported about 290 Gb of sequence data and some 120 million unique TCR beta sequences from 150 million to 200 million T cells. An early release covering around 630 HLA-typed donors comprised approximately 300 gigabases of sequencing data and around 85 million unique TCR sequences. Of the approximately 400 genotyped donors, more than 75% were placed in the genetic ancestry cluster associated with self-reported Caucasian donors. The study aimed to test whether cataloging public T cell receptors could reveal signatures of past pathogen exposure. The study used immunosequencing to profile the T cell repertoires of approximately 630 subjects and linked those repertoires to cytomegalovirus serostatus. A separate validation cohort of about 110 different subjects was used in addition to the approximately 670-subject first cohort. To predict cytomegalovirus infection status, the study brought together high-throughput TCR immunosequencing, statistical association of individual TCRs with disease status, and machine learning. A later analysis re-analyzed previously published TCR beta repertoires from 600 to 850 donors and added high-resolution HLA genotyping to study TCR occurrence patterns. Rather than using new phenotypic data, the later analysis identified candidate immune exposures from TCR beta sequences and from how often those sequences occurred across donors. An earlier analysis of 587 of the donors used high-throughput TCR beta sequencing to judge whether each TCR beta V gene segment behaved as functional or pseudogenic. Alongside the repertoire data, information on donor age, sex, ethnicity and CMV serostatus was compiled. A later genetic analysis used genome-wide SNP genotypes for about 60% of the roughly 700 donors, treating that subset as a discovery cohort. All discovery cohort repertoires had been generated on a single sequencing platform. HLA typing covered class I and class II loci at four-digit resolution. The number of typed donors differed by locus: about 629-630 for A, B, C, DRB1 and DQB1; some 540 for DQA1; about 600 for DPA1; and roughly 490 for DPB1. Roughly 5 DR-DQ haplotypes were handled as single units for association and clustering, since linkage in the cohort was strong. On average, about 200,000 unique TCR beta nucleotide sequences were sequenced per donor among a few hundred genotyped donors of the cohort, with roughly 18% of those sequences being non-productive.

Results and caveats for the whole study, not just this receptor: In a later genetic analysis, a missense DCLRE1C variant was associated with V-gene and J-gene trimming of TCR beta chains, and the association was replicated in an independent cohort. Some IMGT-functional V segments, including TRBV6-2 and TRBV6-3, could not be told apart with the 87-base-pair reads, so those segments were excluded. According to a later genetic analysis, donors in an Asian-associated ancestry cluster had fewer N-insertions in productive TCRs than the approximately 650-donor mean. Most TCR sequences were observed very rarely across donors, whereas some public TCRs were present in many individuals. The authors suggested that the approach could potentially be extended to other disease states and immunological phenotypes. Assigning TCR associations to individual alleles was difficult when HLA alleles, especially DR and DQ, strongly co-occurred. Linkage disequilibrium might explain the correlated functional status among segregating V segments, but an unknown experimental factor could not be ruled out. In the study, approximately 150 TCR beta chains were listed as associated with cytomegalovirus. Immune exposure information for the cohort was limited to CMV serostatus. In this cohort, only TCR beta chains were sequenced, and detectable features were limited by the absence of alpha or paired-chain data. A later analysis associated 16,951 TCR beta sequences with specific HLA alleles at a false discovery rate of 0.05. Because HLA typing was unavailable for some donors at each locus, only the typed subset was used in association tests. An earlier analysis of 450 to 750 of the donors showed that most TCR beta V segments appeared in productive rearrangements either about 87% or about 30% of the time, which broadly matched IMGT annotations. A further reported finding was that TCR beta sequences accurately predicted the HLA-A and HLA-B alleles for most subjects in the first cohort. The presence/absence analyses assumed that sequencing depth was roughly uniform across donors, and that assumption may not be true. Over 15 rarely observed V segments, including chromosome 9 orphons, were excluded from the earlier analysis of approximately 500 of the donors because counts were too low. Several of the top co-occurrence clusters appeared to be linked to parvovirus B19, influenza, CMV and Epstein-Barr virus, according to a later analysis. In both the original and validation cohorts, the classifier was reported to diagnose cytomegalovirus status with high specificity and sensitivity. In vitro tests confirmed that a few of the cytomegalovirus-associated TCR beta chains recognize cytomegalovirus antigens. A later analysis found that most CMV-associated TCR beta chains appeared HLA-restricted, with HLA associations seemingly driven largely by CMV exposure. According to a later analysis, TCR association rates differed among HLA loci, with DRB1 alleles showing the most associated TCRs and HLA-C alleles showing the fewest. A cluster of highly shared sequence variants was judged likely to be a technical artifact of the sequencing pipeline. Compared with equally common non-associated chains, HLA-associated TCR beta chains in a later analysis were more clonally expanded and had lower generation probabilities.

Trimmed from V: 6 bases; trimmed from J: 4 bases; junction bases lacking a gene match: 4. Including the terminal cysteine and phenylalanine, the CDR3 comprises 14 residues. Only CDR3 DNA remains: 42 bases, in frame from the first base. Per the germline V gene, ENHRY is the CDR1 and SYGVKD is the CDR2. The method was the immunoSEQ multiplex PCR assay. For the multiplex PCR, a mixture combining 60 forward primers for TCR Vbeta segments and 13 reverse primers for TCR Jbeta segments was used. The CDR3 region of rearranged TCR beta genes was amplified from genomic DNA with a multiplex PCR assay. Amplified TCR beta libraries were sequenced as 87-base-pair reads on the Illumina HiSeq System. Per the original workflow: A later analysis counted about 80 million unique TCR beta chains across the 666 repertoires, and around 9.9 million of these chains were shared by at least two donors. A nearest-neighbor algorithm error-corrected the raw reads and collapsed the reads into unique sequences, merging closely related sequences to remove PCR and sequencing errors. To assign V, D and J gene segments, CDR3 sequences were aligned to IMGT reference sequences. For a sequence to be retained, a match of at least six nucleotides was required to both a V gene segment and a J gene segment. A rearrangement counted as productive if the CDR3 had no stop codons and remained in frame with V and J, and every other rearrangement counted as non-productive. Following IMGT convention, CDR3 was defined as the stretch from the second conserved V-encoded cysteine up to the conserved J-encoded phenylalanine. The earlier analysis of some 580 of the donors excluded any sequence lacking an unambiguous match to a single V gene segment. In an earlier analysis of 450 to 700 of the donors, V segments were called functional above 56.7% productive rearrangements and were called segregating when the between-donor standard deviation exceeded 5%. A statistical classification framework was built to diagnose cytomegalovirus status from the catalog of TCR beta chain sequences. V and J gene assignment, in a later analysis, came from comparing TCR nucleotide sequences with IMGT/GENE-DB human TR gene sequences. A later analysis assigned CDR3 sequences and most-parsimonious VDJ recombination scenarios with the TCRdist pipeline. In a later analysis, every TCR beta chain was defined by the combination of its CDR3 amino acid sequence and its V-gene family, and reads without a unique V-gene family were dropped. To address suspected cross-contamination and a sequencing artifact, a later analysis removed 592 highly shared, low-generation-probability nucleotide sequences. A later analysis calculated a clonal expansion index for each public chain from normalized within-repertoire ranks of inferred template counts. In a later analysis, generation probabilities were computed with a VDJ recombination model fitted to out-of-frame rearrangements, and the resulting probabilities were checked against IGoR. In a later analysis, TCR-TCR, TCR-HLA and TCR-CMV co-occurrence was scored with hypergeometric tests, and a repertoire-size bias correction was applied to TCR pairs. A later analysis estimated false discovery rates by permuting HLA or CMV assignments 20 times. In a later analysis, co-occurring TCRs were grouped using DBSCAN, with TCRdist sequence similarity added in when clustering inside HLA-allele-positive subsets. Co-occurrence clustering excluded repertoires with fewer than 30,000 or more than 120,000 public chains, plus five with anomalous nucleotide sharing. This immuneACCESS table, as held by TCRdb, lists in-frame sequences with V and J called but not all clones. Of the missing ones, under half trace to an unresolved V gene in checked studies; the others have no known cause. That table gives V, J and clone size, and the DNA gave D and trimming. This sample comprises some 180,000 clones, around 80% of them detected only once. Jointly, the top ten make up 1.5% to 2% of the sample.

The cohort was made up of 666 healthy bone marrow donors. Cohort members were all nominally healthy when sampled, although unrecorded immune exposures were likely present. The donor tested CMV seronegative, placing the donor among the 350 or so seronegative members of the cohort. A peripheral blood sample was provided by each donor, and peripheral blood mononuclear cells were used for TCR beta sequencing. Genomic DNA extraction from the blood cell samples was performed with the Qiagen DNeasy Blood Extraction Kit. On this clone itself: Its cognate antigen has yet to be identified. No much larger clone is present one base from it, and per-base qualities are unavailable.

The source is a woman aged 25 to 45 in good health and CMV-seronegative. The source material was PBMCs. The V and J segments used are TRBV10-3 and TRBJ2-5; 11 central bases correspond to TRBD2. The nucleotide sequence is TGTGCCATCAGCGAACTAGCGGGGGTAGAGACCCAGTACTTC. Its protein is CAISELAGVETQYF.